This T cell receptor (beta chain) originates from a study of T cells in localized non-small cell lung cancer. This CDR3 contains 16 residues. CDR1 is MNHEY, CDR2 SMNVEV, per germline (reference sequence). The V and J ends lost 2 bases and 5 bases, in that order; junction bases with no gene match: 12. Only in-frame clones appear in the TCRdb table, and some are missing; sequencing was by immunoSEQ multiplex PCR. The sample has under 20,000 clones; more than 70% are singletons. J is TRBJ2-7 and V is TRBV27; 7 nucleotides align to TRBD2. The sequence was obtained from a male donor aged 60 or over with stage II lung adenocarcinoma. The specimen was peripheral blood mononuclear cells, collected before any cancer treatment. The CDR3 loop reads CASSLRIREARDEQYF. The CDR3 nucleotides are TGTGCCAGCAGTTTAAGGATTCGGGAGGCAAGGGACGAGCAGTACTTC.